The next 2 T cell receptor beta chains were all read from a single sample in a study of technical replicates of blood from a handful of donors. Sequenced by immunoSEQ multiplex PCR; TCRdb stores in-frame clones only, minus some. Of 70,000 to 90,000 clones listed, just over 90% are singletons. Sequenced input: T cells isolated from PBMCs. The receptors were gathered from a human donor in good health.

The V and J genes are TRBV20-1 and TRBJ1-3; unclear D gene. CDR1 DFQATT and CDR2 SNEGSKA come from the germline V gene (reference sequence). V was clipped by 6 bases and J by 0 bases, with 3 bases between them. This CDR3 contains 11 residues. Here the CDR3 DNA reads TGCAGTGCCTTCTCTGGAAACACCATATATTTT. Translated, it gives CSAFSGNTIYF.

The chain is built from TRBV5-1 and TRBJ1-1; a weak D match, TRBD1 (5 bases). The CDR3 consists of 14 residues. CDR1 SGHRS and CDR2 YFSETQ come from the germline V gene. V lost 4 bases and J lost 1, with 11 bases in between. This CDR3 reads CASSRTGENTEAFF. DNA of the CDR3: TGCGCCAGCAGCCGTACAGGTGAGAACACTGAAGCTTTCTTT.